This TCR beta chain was captured by sequencing in a study of T cell changes during pregnancy in multiple sclerosis. TCRdb's copy holds only in-frame clones and misses some; the assay was immunoSEQ multiplex PCR. The sample contains tens of thousands of clones, approximately 90% of which appear only once. Germline V lookup: CDR1 SQVTM, CDR2 ANQGSEA. The CDR3 loop spans 12 amino acids. Trimming shortened V by 4 bases and J by 4 bases, and 10 bases separated the two germline ends. The source was CD4+ T cells from peripheral blood mononuclear cells, collected in the second trimester of pregnancy. The sequence derives from a female donor with multiple sclerosis, enrolled in a pregnancy study. V is TRBV29-1 and J is TRBJ1-1; possible D gene TRBD1, 6 bases. CDR3 nucleotide sequence: TGCAGCGTTGGGGGAGGGGGCACTGAAGCTTTCTTT. It codes for CSVGGGGTEAFF. Drawing the rest from reference TRBV29-1 and TRBJ1-1, the complete variable domain is SAVISQKPSRDICQRGTSLTIQCQVDSQVTMMFWYRQQPGQSLTLIATANQGSEATYESGFVIDKFPISRPNLTFSTLTVSNMSPEDSSIYLCSVGGGGTEAFFGQGTRLTVV.